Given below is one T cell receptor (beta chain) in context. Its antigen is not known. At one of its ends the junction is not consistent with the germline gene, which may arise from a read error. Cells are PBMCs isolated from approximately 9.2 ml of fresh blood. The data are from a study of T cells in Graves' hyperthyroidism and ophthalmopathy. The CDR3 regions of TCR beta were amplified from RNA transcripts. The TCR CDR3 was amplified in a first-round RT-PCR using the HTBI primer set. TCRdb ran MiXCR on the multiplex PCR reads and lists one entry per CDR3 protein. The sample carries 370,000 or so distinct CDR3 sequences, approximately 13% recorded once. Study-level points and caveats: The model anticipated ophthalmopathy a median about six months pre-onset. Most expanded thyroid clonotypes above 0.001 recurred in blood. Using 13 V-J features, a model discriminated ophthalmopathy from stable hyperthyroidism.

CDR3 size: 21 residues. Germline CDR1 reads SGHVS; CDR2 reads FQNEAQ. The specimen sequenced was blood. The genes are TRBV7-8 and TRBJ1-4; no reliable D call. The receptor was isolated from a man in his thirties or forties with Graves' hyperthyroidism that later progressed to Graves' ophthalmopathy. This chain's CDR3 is CASSLAPPVSNSFATDEKLFF. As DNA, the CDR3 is TGTGCCAGCAGTCTAGCTCCGCCCGTATCGAATTCCTTTGCAACTGATGAAAAACTGTTTTTT.